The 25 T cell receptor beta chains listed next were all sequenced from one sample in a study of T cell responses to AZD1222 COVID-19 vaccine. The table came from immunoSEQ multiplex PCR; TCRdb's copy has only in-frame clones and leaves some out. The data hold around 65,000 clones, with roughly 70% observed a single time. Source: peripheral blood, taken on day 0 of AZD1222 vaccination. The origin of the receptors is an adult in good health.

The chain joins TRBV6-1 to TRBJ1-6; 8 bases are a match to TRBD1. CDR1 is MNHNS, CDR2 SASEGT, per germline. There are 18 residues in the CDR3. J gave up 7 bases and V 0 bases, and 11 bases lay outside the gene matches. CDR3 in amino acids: CASSEALPGGAGNSPLHF. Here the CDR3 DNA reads TGTGCCAGCAGTGAAGCGCTTCCAGGGGGCGCAGGAAATTCACCCCTCCACTTT.

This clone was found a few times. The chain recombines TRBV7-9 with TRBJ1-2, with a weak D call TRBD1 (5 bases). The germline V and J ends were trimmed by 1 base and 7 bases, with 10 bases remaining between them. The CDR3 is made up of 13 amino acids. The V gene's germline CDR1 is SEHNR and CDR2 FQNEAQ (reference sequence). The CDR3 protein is CASSLGQTRGYTF. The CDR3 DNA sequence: TGTGCCAGCAGCTTAGGACAGACACGTGGCTACACCTTC. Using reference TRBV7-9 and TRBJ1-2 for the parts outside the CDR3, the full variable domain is DTGVSQNPRHKITKRGQNVTFRCDPISEHNRLYWYRQTLGQGPEFLTYFQNEAQLEKSRLLSDRFSAERPKGSFSTLEIQRTEQGDSAMYLCASSLGQTRGYTFGSGTRLTVV.

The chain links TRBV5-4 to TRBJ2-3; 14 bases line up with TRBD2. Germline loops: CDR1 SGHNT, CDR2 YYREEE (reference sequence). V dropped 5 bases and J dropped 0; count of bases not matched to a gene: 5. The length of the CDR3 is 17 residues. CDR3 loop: CASRRTSGGPSTDTQYF. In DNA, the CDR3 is TGTGCCAGCAGGAGGACTAGCGGGGGGCCGAGCACAGATACGCAGTATTTT.

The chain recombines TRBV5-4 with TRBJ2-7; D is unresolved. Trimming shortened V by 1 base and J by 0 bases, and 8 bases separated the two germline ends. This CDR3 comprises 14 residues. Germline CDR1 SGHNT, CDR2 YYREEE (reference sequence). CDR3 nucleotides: TGTGCCAGCAGCTTGTCGGTATCCTCCTACGAGCAGTACTTC. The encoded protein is CASSLSVSSYEQYF.

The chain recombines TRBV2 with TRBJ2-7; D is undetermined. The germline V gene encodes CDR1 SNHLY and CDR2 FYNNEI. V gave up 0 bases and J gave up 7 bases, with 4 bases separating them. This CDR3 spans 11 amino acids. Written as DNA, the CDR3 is TGTGCCAGCAGTGAAGCGGGAGAGCAGTACTTC. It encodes CASSEAGEQYF.

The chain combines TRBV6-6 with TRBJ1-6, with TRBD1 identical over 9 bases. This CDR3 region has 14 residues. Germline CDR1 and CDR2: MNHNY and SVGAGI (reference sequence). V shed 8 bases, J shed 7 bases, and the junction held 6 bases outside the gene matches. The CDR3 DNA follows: TGTGCCAGCCATCCGACAGGGGGGAATTCACCCCTCCACTTT. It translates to CASHPTGGNSPLHF.

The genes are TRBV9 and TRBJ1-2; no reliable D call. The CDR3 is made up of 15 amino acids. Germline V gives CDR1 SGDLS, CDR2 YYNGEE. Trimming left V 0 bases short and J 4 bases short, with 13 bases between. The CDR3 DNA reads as TGTGCCAGCAGCGTAGGGGTGGGGTCGGGCTATGGCTACACCTTC. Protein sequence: CASSVGVGSGYGYTF.

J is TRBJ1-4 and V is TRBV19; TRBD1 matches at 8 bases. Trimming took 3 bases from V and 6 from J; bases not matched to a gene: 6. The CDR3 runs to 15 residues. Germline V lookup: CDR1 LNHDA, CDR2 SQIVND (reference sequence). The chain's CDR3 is CASSILQGGDEKLFF. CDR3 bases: TGTGCCAGTAGTATCCTACAGGGGGGGGATGAAAAACTGTTTTTT.

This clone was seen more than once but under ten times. The CDR3 DNA follows: TGTGCCAGCAGCTTAGTACACGTGGCAGGGAAAGTTCGGGGCTACACCTTC. This codes for CASSLVHVAGKVRGYTF. The chain is built from TRBV7-2 and TRBJ1-2; weak D call: TRBD1 (5 bases). Germline V gene lookup returns CDR1 SGHTA and CDR2 FQGNSA. Between the trimmed V and J ends, which lost 1 base and 8 bases, there was a span of 23 bases. The CDR3 extends over 17 amino acids.

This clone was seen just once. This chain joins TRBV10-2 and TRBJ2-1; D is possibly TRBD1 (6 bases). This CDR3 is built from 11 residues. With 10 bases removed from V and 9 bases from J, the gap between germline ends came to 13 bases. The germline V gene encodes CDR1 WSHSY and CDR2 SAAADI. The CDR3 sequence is CATDRMGEQFF. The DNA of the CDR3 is TGCGCCACCGACAGGATGGGTGAGCAGTTCTTC.

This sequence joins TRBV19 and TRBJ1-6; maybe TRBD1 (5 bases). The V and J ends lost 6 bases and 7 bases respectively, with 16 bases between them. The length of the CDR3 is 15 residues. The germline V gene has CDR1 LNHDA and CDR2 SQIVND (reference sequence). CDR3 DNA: TGTGCCAGTAGCCCTCGGGACGGATTCAATTCACCCCTCCACTTT. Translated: CASSPRDGFNSPLHF.

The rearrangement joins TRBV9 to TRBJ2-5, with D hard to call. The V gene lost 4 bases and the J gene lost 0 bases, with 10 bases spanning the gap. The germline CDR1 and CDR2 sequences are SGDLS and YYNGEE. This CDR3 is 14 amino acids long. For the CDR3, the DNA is TGTGCCAGCAGCCCCCGCCGGGACCAAGAGACCCAGTACTTC. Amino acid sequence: CASSPRRDQETQYF.

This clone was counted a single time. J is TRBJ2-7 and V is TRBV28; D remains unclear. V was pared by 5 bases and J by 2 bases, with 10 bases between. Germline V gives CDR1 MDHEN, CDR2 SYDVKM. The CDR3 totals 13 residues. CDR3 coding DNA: TGTGCCAGCAGTCGGACGGACGCCTACGAGCAGTACTTC. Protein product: CASSRTDAYEQYF.

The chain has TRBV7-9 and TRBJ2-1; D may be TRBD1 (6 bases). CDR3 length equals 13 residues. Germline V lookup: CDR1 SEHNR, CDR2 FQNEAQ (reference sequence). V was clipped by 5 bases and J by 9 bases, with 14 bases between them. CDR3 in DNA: TGTGCCAGCAGCATCTCACAGGGATCTGAGCAGTTCTTC. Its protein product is CASSISQGSEQFF.

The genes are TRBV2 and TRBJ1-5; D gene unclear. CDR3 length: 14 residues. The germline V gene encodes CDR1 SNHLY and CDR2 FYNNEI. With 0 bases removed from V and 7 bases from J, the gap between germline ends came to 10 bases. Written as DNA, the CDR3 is TGTGCCAGCAGTGAAGCGGAGCGGAACCAGCCCCAGCATTTT. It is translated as CASSEAERNQPQHF.

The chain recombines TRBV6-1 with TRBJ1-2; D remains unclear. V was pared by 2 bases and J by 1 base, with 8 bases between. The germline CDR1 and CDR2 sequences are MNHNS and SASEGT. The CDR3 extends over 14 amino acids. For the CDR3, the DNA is TGTGCCAGCAGTGAATACCGCGGTAACTATGGCTACACCTTC. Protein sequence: CASSEYRGNYGYTF.

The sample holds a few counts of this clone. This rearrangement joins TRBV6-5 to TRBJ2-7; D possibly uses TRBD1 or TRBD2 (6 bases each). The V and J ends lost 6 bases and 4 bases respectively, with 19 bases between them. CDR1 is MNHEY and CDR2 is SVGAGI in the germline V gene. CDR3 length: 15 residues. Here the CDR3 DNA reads TGTGCCAGCAGCCAAGGGTGGGGGGCCCCGTACGAGCAGTACTTC. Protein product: CASSQGWGAPYEQYF.

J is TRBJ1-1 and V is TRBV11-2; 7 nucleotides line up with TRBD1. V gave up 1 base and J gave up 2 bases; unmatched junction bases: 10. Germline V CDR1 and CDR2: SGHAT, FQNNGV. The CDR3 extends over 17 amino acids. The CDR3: CASSLGNRGSANTEAFF. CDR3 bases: TGTGCCAGCAGCTTAGGTAACAGGGGCTCCGCTAACACTGAAGCTTTCTTT.

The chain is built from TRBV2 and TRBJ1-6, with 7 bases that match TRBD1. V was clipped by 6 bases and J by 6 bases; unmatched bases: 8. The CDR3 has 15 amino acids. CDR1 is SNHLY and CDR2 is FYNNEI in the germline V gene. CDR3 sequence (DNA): TGTGCCAGCAGGCCCGGGGACAGATCTAATTCACCCCTCCACTTT. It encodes CASRPGDRSNSPLHF. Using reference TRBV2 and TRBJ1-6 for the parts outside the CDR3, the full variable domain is EPEVTQTPSHQVTQMGQEVILRCVPISNHLYFYWYRQILGQKVEFLVSFYNNEISEKSEIFDDQFSVERPDGSNFTLKIRSTKLEDSAMYFCASRPGDRSNSPLHFGNGTRLTVT.

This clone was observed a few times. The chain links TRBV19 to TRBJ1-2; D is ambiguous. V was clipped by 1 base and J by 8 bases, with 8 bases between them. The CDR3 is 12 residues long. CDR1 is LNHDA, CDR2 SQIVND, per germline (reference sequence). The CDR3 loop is CASSIGQIGYTF. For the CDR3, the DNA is TGTGCCAGTAGTATAGGACAAATCGGCTACACCTTC.

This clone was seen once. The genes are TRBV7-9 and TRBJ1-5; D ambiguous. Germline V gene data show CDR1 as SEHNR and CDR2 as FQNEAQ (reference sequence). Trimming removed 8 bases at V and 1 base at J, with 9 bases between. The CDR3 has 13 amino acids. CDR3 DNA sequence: TGTGCCAGCGCTCGAGGCAGCAATCAGCCCCAGCATTTT. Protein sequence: CASARGSNQPQHF.

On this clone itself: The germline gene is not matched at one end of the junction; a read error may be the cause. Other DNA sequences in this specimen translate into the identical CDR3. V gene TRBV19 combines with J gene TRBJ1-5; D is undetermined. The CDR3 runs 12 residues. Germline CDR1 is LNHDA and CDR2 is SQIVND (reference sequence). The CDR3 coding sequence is TGTGCCAGTAGTATCCGGGGTCAGCCCCAACATTTT. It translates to CASSIRGQPQHF.

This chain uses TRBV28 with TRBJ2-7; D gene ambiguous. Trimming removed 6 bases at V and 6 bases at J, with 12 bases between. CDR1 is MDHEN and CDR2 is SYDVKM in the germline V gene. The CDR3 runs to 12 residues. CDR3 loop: CASSVSKFEQYF. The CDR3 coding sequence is TGTGCCAGCAGCGTTTCGAAGTTCGAGCAGTACTTC.

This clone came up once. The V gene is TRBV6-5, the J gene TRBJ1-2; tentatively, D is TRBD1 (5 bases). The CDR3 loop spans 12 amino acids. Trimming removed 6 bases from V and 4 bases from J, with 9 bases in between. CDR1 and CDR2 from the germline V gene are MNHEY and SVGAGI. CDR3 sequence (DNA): TGTGCCAGCAGAGCCGACAGCTATGGCTACACCTTC. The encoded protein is CASRADSYGYTF.

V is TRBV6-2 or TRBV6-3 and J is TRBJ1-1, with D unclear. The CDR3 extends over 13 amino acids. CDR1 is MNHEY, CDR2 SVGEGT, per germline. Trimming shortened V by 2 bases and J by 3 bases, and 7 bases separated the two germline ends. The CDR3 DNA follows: TGTGCCAGCAGTTACGGGCAGTACACTGAAGCTTTCTTT. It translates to CASSYGQYTEAFF.